These 29 T cell receptor beta chains share one sample of origin, sequenced in a study of T cell repertoires in cytomegalovirus infection. TCRdb used MiXCR to reprocess the reads, holding one entry per CDR3 protein. The sample has 200,000 or so distinct CDR3 sequences, roughly 27% seen once; the top ten hold just over 30%. Material for sequencing was PBMCs. The receptor source for this set is a human donor in good health (CMV status not recorded). Some clones in this sample may be carry-over from other donors' samples.

V is TRBV6-5 and J is TRBJ1-6; D may be TRBD1 (6 bases). V was shortened by 4 bases and J by 7 bases, with 17 bases between the two germline ends. CDR3 length equals 16 residues. Looked up from germline, CDR1 is MNHEY and CDR2 is SVGAGI. CDR3 DNA sequence: TGTGCCAGCAGTTCAGAGGGGACACAACTCAATTCACCCCTCCACTTT. Its protein product is CASSSEGTQLNSPLHF.

This clonotype showed up just a few times. The chain uses TRBV19 and TRBJ1-1, with unresolved D. Germline CDR1 is LNHDA and CDR2 is SQIVND (reference sequence). V shed 3 bases and J shed 1 base, with 12 bases lying between them. The CDR3 contains 15 residues. The CDR3 DNA reads TGTGCCAGTAGTATCGGTGAGACTGGGAACACTGAAGCTTTCTTT. Protein product: CASSIGETGNTEAFF.

This clonotype was detected only a few times. The genes are TRBV6-6 and TRBJ1-1; D unclear. The V end lost 0 bases, the J end lost 0 bases, and 11 bases lay between the germline ends. Germline CDR1 reads MNHNY; CDR2 reads SVGAGI (reference sequence). The CDR3 has 16 residues. CDR3 sequence reads: CASSYSFHSMNTEAFF. In DNA form, the CDR3 reads TGTGCCAGCAGTTACTCATTCCACTCCATGAACACTGAAGCTTTCTTT.

This clonotype has a handful of counts. This chain joins TRBV10-3 and TRBJ1-6; TRBD1 is a possible D gene (6 bases). Germline V CDR1 and CDR2: ENHRY, SYGVKD. V gave up 7 bases and J gave up 8 bases, with 12 bases separating them. CDR3 length equals 13 residues. The CDR3 region has the DNA TGTGCCATCAAAGGGACACCAGATTCACCCCTCCACTTT. Translated, it gives CAIKGTPDSPLHF.

This clonotype has just a few counts. The genes are TRBV7-2 and TRBJ1-6; 8 nucleotides align to TRBD1. In germline, CDR1 is SGHTA, CDR2 FQGNSA. V trimming: 7 bases; J trimming: 5 bases; junction bases outside the gene matches: 10. The length of the CDR3 is 16 residues. CDR3 bases: TGTGCCAGCACCGGACAGGGTAGAAGCGATAATTCACCCCTCCACTTT. This gives the protein CASTGQGRSDNSPLHF.

This clonotype was counted only a few times. The genes are TRBV20-1 and TRBJ1-1, with no clear D. The CDR3 extends over 14 amino acids. V lost 6 bases and J lost 4, with 18 bases in between. From germline, CDR1 is DFQATT and CDR2 SNEGSKA (reference sequence). Here the CDR3 DNA reads TGCAGTGCCCCGTTCCCCACAGCGGGCACTGAAGCTTTCTTT. Translation: CSAPFPTAGTEAFF.

There are a few counts of this clonotype. CDR3 sequence: CASRVDSYSYNEQFF. The CDR3 DNA follows: TGTGCCAGCAGGGTGGACAGTTACTCCTACAATGAGCAGTTCTTC. The chain has TRBV2 and TRBJ2-1; D perhaps matches TRBD1 (6 bases). V lost 6 bases, J lost 0 bases, and 12 bases lay in between. This CDR3 region has 15 residues. CDR1 and CDR2 (germline): SNHLY, FYNNEI.

The chain joins TRBV6-2 or TRBV6-3 to TRBJ1-5, with D hard to call. CDR1 and CDR2 from the germline V gene are MNHEY and SVGEGT. This CDR3 is 14 amino acids long. The germline V and J ends were trimmed by 2 bases and 3 bases, with 8 bases remaining between them. In DNA, the CDR3 is TGTGCCAGCAGTTACAAGGGCCCCAATCAGCCCCAGCATTTT. It codes for CASSYKGPNQPQHF.

As concerns this clonotype: Sequence at one end of the junction differs from germline and may be a read error. V is TRBV2 and J is TRBJ2-1; 9 nucleotides agree with TRBD1. The CDR3 contains 15 residues. The germline CDR1 and CDR2 sequences are SNHLY and FYNNEI. CDR3 DNA sequence: TGTACCAGCAGTTACGGGACAGGGACGTACAATGAGCAGTTCTTC. It encodes CTSSYGTGTYNEQFF.

The chain links TRBV12-3 or TRBV12-4 to TRBJ1-5, with a tentative D call TRBD1 (5 bases). The V end lost 6 bases, the J end lost 5 bases, and 8 bases lay between the germline ends. This CDR3 has 12 residues. The CDR3 reads CASSWGDQPQHF. CDR3 in DNA: TGTGCCAGCAGCTGGGGGGATCAGCCCCAGCATTTT.

This clonotype has just a few counts. The chain links TRBV5-1 to TRBJ2-3, with D unresolved. With 4 bases removed from V and 5 bases from J, the gap between germline ends came to 5 bases. This CDR3 is built from 11 residues. The germline V gene encodes CDR1 SGHRS and CDR2 YFSETQ. The CDR3 nucleotides read TGCGCCAGCAGCCTTAAAGATACGCAGTATTTT. This gives the protein CASSLKDTQYF.

In its sample, this clonotype was seen a few times. The CDR3 spells CASGAALPATNVLTF. CDR3 DNA: TGTGCTAGTGGTGCGGCCCTACCTGCTACCAACGTCCTGACTTTC. The gene calls are TRBV12-5 and TRBJ2-6; D gene ambiguous. V was cut by 5 bases and J by 8 bases, with 16 bases left in between. CDR1 is LGHNT and CDR2 is FRNRAP in the germline V gene. The length of the CDR3 is 15 residues.

Only a few counts were recorded for this clonotype. The CDR3 loop is CASSPLSGIATPYEQYF. DNA for the CDR3: TGTGCCAGCAGTCCCCTCTCCGGGATCGCGACACCCTACGAGCAGTACTTC. J is TRBJ2-7 and V is TRBV12-3 or TRBV12-4; maybe TRBD2 (5 bases). The CDR3 extends over 17 amino acids. Trimming cost V 5 bases and J 2 bases, with 22 bases left between them.

The table lists this clonotype with a few counts. The chain is built from TRBV7-2 and TRBJ1-6; 9 nucleotides align to TRBD1. Germline V gene sequence: CDR1 SGHTA, CDR2 FQGNSA. The CDR3 spans 10 residues. Germline trimming cut 11 bases from V and 16 bases from J; bases unmatched to any gene: 6. This CDR3 reads CAVGTGKLHF. CDR3 in DNA: TGTGCCGTGGGGACAGGGAAGCTCCACTTT.

Concerning this clonotype: One end of the junction fails to match germline, which may point to a read error. The chain joins TRBV12-3 or TRBV12-4 to TRBJ2-3; D possibly corresponds to TRBD1 (6 bases). The CDR3 contains 15 residues. This CDR3 reads CASSFAGVSTDTQYF. The CDR3 bases are TGTGCCAGCAGTTTTGCAGGGGTCAGCACAGACACGCAGTATTTT.

CDR3 in amino acids: CASSPRGTFYNEQFF. The CDR3 bases are TGTGCCAGCAGCCCGCGGGGGACCTTCTACAATGAGCAGTTCTTC. This chain connects TRBV12-3 or TRBV12-4 to TRBJ2-1, with 7 bases that match TRBD2. V was pared by 6 bases and J by 3 bases, with 8 bases of the junction left unmatched. CDR3 length: 15 residues.

This rearrangement joins TRBV29-1 to TRBJ1-2, with 11 positions matching TRBD1. Trimming cost V 4 bases and J 7 bases; bases outside gene matches: 8. The CDR3 has 14 residues. Per the germline V gene, CDR1 is SQVTM and CDR2 is ANQGSEA. In nucleotides, the CDR3 is TGCAGCGTTGGACCGGGACAGGGGGGCTTTGGCTACACCTTC. Translated: CSVGPGQGGFGYTF.

V is TRBV12-3 or TRBV12-4 and J is TRBJ1-6; D is uncertain. There are 16 residues in the CDR3. Trimming removed 7 bases from V and 10 bases from J, with 23 bases in between. CDR3 protein: CASTLSMAGGKSPLHF. CDR3 DNA: TGTGCCAGCACCCTGAGTATGGCAGGCGGAAAATCACCCCTCCACTTT.

The chain joins TRBV19 to TRBJ1-1; D remains ambiguous. V gave up 2 bases and J gave up 5 bases, with 12 bases separating them. The germline gives CDR1 LNHDA, CDR2 SQIVND (reference sequence). The CDR3 sequence is 14 residues long. CDR3 region: CASSIKALGTEAFF. CDR3 DNA sequence: TGTGCCAGTAGTATAAAAGCTTTGGGGACTGAAGCTTTCTTT.

This clonotype was seen repeatedly, ten times or more. The chain joins TRBV12-3 or TRBV12-4 to TRBJ1-1, with 7 bases that match TRBD1. This CDR3 has 13 amino acids. With 3 bases clipped from V and 3 bases from J, the junction kept 1 base outside the gene matches. As DNA, the CDR3 is TGTGCCAGCAGTTTTCAGGGGGACACTGAAGCTTTCTTT. Protein product: CASSFQGDTEAFF.

This clonotype was counted ten times or more. The chain uses TRBV7-9 and TRBJ2-2; unclear D gene. Germline-derived CDR1 and CDR2 are SEHNR and FQNEAQ (reference sequence). This CDR3 has 12 amino acids. The germline V and J ends were trimmed by 1 base and 8 bases, with 5 bases remaining between them. The CDR3: CASSLELGELFF. The CDR3 bases are TGTGCCAGCAGCTTAGAGTTGGGGGAGCTGTTTTTT.

The chain carries TRBV20-1 and TRBJ2-2; D assignment may be TRBD1 or TRBD2 (5 bases each). The germline V gene encodes CDR1 DFQATT and CDR2 SNEGSKA (reference sequence). Trimming removed 3 bases from V and 5 bases from J, with 13 bases in between. The CDR3 sequence is 14 residues long. The CDR3 bases are TGCAGTGCTAGCCCGGGGCCTGGGACCGGGGAGCTGTTTTTT. Translation gives CSASPGPGTGELFF.

This clonotype was counted a few times. The chain links TRBV2 to TRBJ2-1, with 7 positions matching TRBD1. Germline V gene data show CDR1 as SNHLY and CDR2 as FYNNEI. The CDR3 length is 14 residues. The junction had 7 bases not matched to a gene; V was cut back by 6 bases and J by 5 bases. In nucleotides, the CDR3 is TGTGCCAGCAGGGAGACAGGGATAAACAATGAGCAGTTCTTC. This translates into CASRETGINNEQFF.

J is TRBJ1-1 and V is TRBV14; D gene uncertain. This CDR3 has 13 amino acids. Trimming cost V 4 bases and J 2 bases, with 8 bases left between them. Germline V CDR1 and CDR2: SGHDN, FVKESK. The CDR3 coding sequence is TGTGCCAGCAGCCGCCTTGGCAACACTGAAGCTTTCTTT. This sequence encodes CASSRLGNTEAFF.

The J gene is TRBJ1-4, the V gene TRBV6-5; D is ambiguous. V lost 5 bases, J lost 1 base, and 8 bases lay in between. CDR1 and CDR2 (germline): MNHEY, SVGAGI. CDR3 size: 14 residues. The CDR3 coding sequence is TGTGCCAGCAGTAGGAGGAGAACTAATGAAAAACTGTTTTTT. Translated, it gives CASSRRRTNEKLFF.

This clonotype was picked up many times. The chain couples TRBV3-1 to TRBJ2-7, with D possibly TRBD1 on 6 matching bases. Germline CDR1 is LGHDT and CDR2 is YNNKEL (reference sequence). The CDR3 totals 13 residues. The V and J ends lost 3 bases and 6 bases respectively, with 12 bases between them. The chain's CDR3 is CASSHLSRGEQYF. The CDR3 DNA reads TGTGCCAGCAGCCATCTCAGCAGGGGCGAGCAGTACTTC.

This clonotype was counted only a few times. V gene TRBV7-2 combines with J gene TRBJ1-5; D is uncertain. The germline V and J ends were trimmed by 5 bases and 5 bases, with 10 bases remaining between them. CDR3 size: 13 residues. Germline CDR1 and CDR2: SGHTA and FQGNSA. CDR3 nucleotide sequence: TGTGCCAGCAGCCTCAGTCGCTATCAGCCCCAGCATTTT. Translation: CASSLSRYQPQHF.

The gene calls are TRBV5-1 and TRBJ2-7; D ambiguous. The CDR3 runs to 13 residues. The V gene's germline CDR1 is SGHRS and CDR2 YFSETQ. V was cut by 4 bases and J by 5 bases, with 13 bases left in between. This CDR3 is CASSPLGLDEQYF. CDR3 DNA sequence: TGCGCCAGCAGCCCCTTGGGGTTGGACGAGCAGTACTTC.

This clonotype has only a few counts. At one of its ends the junction is not consistent with the germline gene, which may arise from a read error. The V and J genes are TRBV20-1 and TRBJ2-5; D is undetermined. The CDR3 length is 13 residues. The V gene's germline CDR1 is DFQATT and CDR2 SNEGSKA (reference sequence). The CDR3: CSARDLDHETQYF. In nucleotides, the CDR3 is TGCAGTGCTAGAGATCTCGACCACGAGACCCAGTACTTC.